Below are 20 T cell receptor beta chains sequenced from a single sample in a study of cytomegalovirus exposure and HLA in healthy donors. Researchers ran the PCR with 60 Vbeta and 13 Jbeta primers. The repertoire was sequenced with immunoSEQ multiplex PCR; TCRdb's copy has only in-frame clones and lacks some. The sample contains roughly 43,000 clones, 60% to 80% of which appear only once. Sequences were obtained from PBMCs. All receptors derive from a man between 25 and 39 years old in good health and CMV-seronegative.

This chain uses TRBV5-1 with TRBJ1-1; D may be TRBD1 (5 bases). This CDR3 is 15 amino acids long. Deletions cut 4 bases from V and 1 base from J, with 14 bases between. Germline V gene data show CDR1 as SGHRS and CDR2 as YFSETQ. The CDR3 DNA sequence: TGCGCCAGCAGCCTTGTGGGGCCGACGAACACTGAAGCTTTCTTT. This gives the protein CASSLVGPTNTEAFF.

This chain joins TRBV5-6 and TRBJ1-3; TRBD1 aligns across 9 bases. CDR1 is SGHDT and CDR2 is YYEEEE in the germline V gene. This CDR3 contains 16 residues. Trimming removed 2 bases from V and 4 bases from J; junction bases left unmatched: 7. CDR3 in amino acids: CASSFSQGALGNTIYF. The CDR3 DNA is TGTGCCAGCAGCTTCTCACAGGGGGCGCTAGGAAACACCATATATTTT. The complete variable domain, with remaining parts taken from reference TRBV5-6 and TRBJ1-3, reads DAGVTQSPTHLIKTRGQQVTLRCSPKSGHDTVSWYQQALGQGPQFIFQYYEEEERQRGNFPDRFSGHQFPNYSSELNVNALLLGDSALYLCASSFSQGALGNTIYFGEGSWLTVV.

With regard to this clone: One end of the junction fails to match germline, which may point to a read error. The gene calls are TRBV7-9 and TRBJ2-7; TRBD1 might be the D (6 bases). Per the germline V gene, CDR1 is SEHNR and CDR2 is FQNEAQ (reference sequence). The CDR3 contains 15 residues. CDR3 coding DNA: TGTTCCAGCAGCTTAGGTTTACAGGGCGGCTACGAGCAGTACTTC. Translation gives CSSSLGLQGGYEQYF.

This sequence joins TRBV10-1 and TRBJ1-4; 7 nucleotides line up with TRBD1. This CDR3 spans 20 amino acids. With V trimmed by 0 bases and J by 5 bases, 18 bases remained unmatched. From germline, CDR1 is WNHNN and CDR2 SYGVQD (reference sequence). The chain's CDR3 is CASSESRGGRSWFGNEKLFF. Here the CDR3 DNA reads TGCGCCAGCAGTGAGTCGAGAGGGGGCAGATCCTGGTTTGGAAATGAAAAACTGTTTTTT.

The rearrangement uses TRBV6-5 and TRBJ1-5; weak D call: TRBD1 (5 bases). The V and J ends lost 11 bases and 1 base respectively, with 15 bases between them. The CDR3 is made up of 14 amino acids. Per germline, CDR1 MNHEY and CDR2 SVGAGI. For the CDR3, the DNA is TGTGCCTCTAAAAAGGAGGGGAGCAATCAGCCCCAGCATTTT. Residues: CASKKEGSNQPQHF.

The chain employs TRBV28 and TRBJ2-6; tentatively, D is TRBD2 (5 bases). This CDR3 region has 14 residues. Deletions cut 5 bases from V and 1 base from J, with 6 bases between. Germline V gene data show CDR1 as MDHEN and CDR2 as SYDVKM. The DNA for the CDR3 is TGTGCCAGCAGTCGGACTTCTGGGGCCAACGTCCTGACTTTC. Translation gives CASSRTSGANVLTF.

This clone came up once. This chain connects TRBV7-2 to TRBJ2-3, with TRBD2 matching over 11 bases. The CDR3 runs 14 residues. Germline V CDR1 and CDR2: SGHTA, FQGNSA. V dropped 3 bases and J dropped 10; count of bases not matched to a gene: 6. CDR3 nucleotides: TGTGCCAGCAGCTTGCTACTAGCGGGAGAGTCGCAGTATTTT. This translates into CASSLLLAGESQYF.

The table lists this clone with a count of one. The genes are TRBV18 and TRBJ2-1; D is undetermined. This CDR3 is 14 amino acids long. The V end was cut by 0 bases, the J end by 4 bases, with 7 bases between. The germline CDR1 and CDR2 sequences are KGHSH and LQKENI. DNA for the CDR3: TGTGCCAGCTCACCACCTAGATCTTACAATGAGCAGTTCTTC. It is translated as CASSPPRSYNEQFF.

The V and J genes are TRBV13 and TRBJ2-5; TRBD2 is a possible D gene (6 bases). Judging by the DNA end, TRBJ2-7 fits better; the J call may be wrong. Per germline, CDR1 PRHDT and CDR2 FYEKMQ (reference sequence). This CDR3 is 19 amino acids long. The CDR3 DNA sequence: TGTGCCAGCAGCTCTTATTGGCCCTTGGGGGGTGAAGTTAGGTACGAGCAGTACTTC. This gives the protein CASSSYWPLGGEVRYEQYF.

This sequence joins TRBV4-3 and TRBJ2-1; TRBD2 agrees at 14 bases. In germline, CDR1 is LGHNA, CDR2 YSLEER. The J segment lost 10 bases and the V segment lost 5 bases, leaving 10 bases of the junction unmatched. The CDR3 has 16 amino acids. In nucleotides, the CDR3 is TGCGCCAGCAGCGTCACCCTCGGGACTAGCGGGAGAGAGCAGTTCTTC. Its protein product is CASSVTLGTSGREQFF.

This clone has more than one count but fewer than ten. The chain has TRBV4-3 and TRBJ2-1; 8 nucleotides match TRBD1. V was pared by 0 bases and J by 3 bases, with 7 bases of the junction left unmatched. The CDR3 runs to 17 residues. CDR1 and CDR2 (germline): LGHNA, YSLEER. For the CDR3, the DNA is TGCGCCAGCAGCCAAGATCCCCAGGGGGCTATCTACAATGAGCAGTTCTTC. Translated, it gives CASSQDPQGAIYNEQFF.

This chain uses TRBV2 with TRBJ2-1, with D perhaps matching TRBD2 (5 bases). The CDR3 is made up of 16 amino acids. Germline V gives CDR1 SNHLY, CDR2 FYNNEI. V was shortened by 2 bases and J by 0 bases, with 11 bases between the two germline ends. DNA for the CDR3: TGTGCCAGCAGTGAATTGCTGGGGAGCTCCTACAATGAGCAGTTCTTC. Amino acids: CASSELLGSSYNEQFF.

This chain uses TRBV5-1 with TRBJ2-3, with 10 nucleotides matching TRBD2. This CDR3 is built from 16 residues. V shed 3 bases, J shed 3 bases, and the junction held 7 bases outside the gene matches. Germline V lookup: CDR1 SGHRS, CDR2 YFSETQ. The CDR3 loop is CASSSSGRAGTDTQYF. As DNA, the CDR3 is TGCGCCAGCAGCTCGAGCGGGAGGGCCGGAACAGATACGCAGTATTTT.

This clone was observed a single time. The CDR3 is CASSSGQFTDTQYF. The CDR3 DNA reads as TGTGCCAGCAGCTCGGGACAGTTCACAGATACGCAGTATTTT. The chain carries TRBV5-4 and TRBJ2-3; 7 nucleotides align to TRBD1. The junction had 3 bases not matched to a gene; V was cut back by 3 bases and J by 2 bases. CDR3 length: 14 amino acids. Germline V gives CDR1 SGHNT, CDR2 YYREEE (reference sequence).

The chain links TRBV6-6 to TRBJ1-1; D ambiguous. Germline CDR1 is MNHNY and CDR2 is SVGAGI (reference sequence). V dropped 3 bases and J dropped 1 base, with 15 bases sitting between them. This CDR3 contains 16 residues. The CDR3 region is CASSYSRRTSNTEAFF. The CDR3 DNA reads as TGTGCCAGCAGTTATTCGAGGAGGACGTCGAACACTGAAGCTTTCTTT.

This chain links TRBV5-6 with TRBJ2-5, with 9 bases lining up with TRBD1. CDR1 and CDR2 (germline): SGHDT, YYEEEE. The CDR3 spans 16 residues. J lost 4 bases, V lost 1 base, and 8 bases had no gene match. CDR3 loop: CASSLHGDRVGETQYF. CDR3 in DNA: TGTGCCAGCAGCTTGCACGGGGACAGGGTCGGAGAGACCCAGTACTTC.

This clone was recorded once. The chain carries TRBV2 and TRBJ2-5; weak D call: TRBD2 (6 bases). The CDR3 totals 12 residues. CDR1 is SNHLY, CDR2 FYNNEI, per germline. Trimming pared 3 bases from V and 11 bases from J, leaving 13 bases between. The CDR3 bases are TGTGCCAGCAGTGACCGGGACTTCTGTCAGTACTTC. It specifies CASSDRDFCQYF.

The DNA of the CDR3 is TGTGCCCCAGGAAGGGAGTCTAATGAAAAACTGTTTTTT. Translation: CAPGRESNEKLFF. This sequence joins TRBV5-8 and TRBJ1-4, with D unresolved. Trimming took 10 bases from V and 3 from J, leaving 13 bases between them. The CDR3 runs 13 residues. Germline V gene lookup returns CDR1 SGHTS and CDR2 YDEGEE.

The rearrangement joins TRBV19 to TRBJ2-7, with D maybe TRBD2 (5 bases). The CDR3 contains 14 residues. CDR1 LNHDA and CDR2 SQIVND come from the germline V gene (reference sequence). The V and J ends lost 6 bases and 4 bases respectively, with 16 bases between them. CDR3 in DNA: TGTGCCAGTAGGGCCACTAGTTTTCGGTACGAGCAGTACTTC. Translating gives CASRATSFRYEQYF. Based on the CDR3 plus reference TRBV19 and TRBJ2-7, the full variable domain is DGGITQSPKYLFRKEGQNVTLSCEQNLNHDAMYWYRQDPGQGLRLIYYSQIVNDFQKGDIAEGYSVSREKKESFPLTVTSAQKNPTAFYLCASRATSFRYEQYFGPGTRLTVT.

The chain couples TRBV9 to TRBJ2-2, with D perhaps TRBD1 (6 bases). This CDR3 has 16 amino acids. Trimming shortened V by 1 base and J by 1 base, and 11 bases separated the two germline ends. Germline CDR1 is SGDLS and CDR2 is YYNGEE. In DNA, the CDR3 is TGTGCCAGCAGCGTACTGGGACATCGGAACACCGGGGAGCTGTTTTTT. It encodes CASSVLGHRNTGELFF.